The 5 T cell receptor beta chains reported below all come from one sample, sequenced in a study of identical twins. One entry per CDR3 protein results from TCRdb running MiXCR on the 5' RACE reads. This table holds about 520,000 distinct CDR3 sequences, about 20% found once. These records were also assigned to another study, of T cells expressing NK-cell markers.

Source material: CD4+ T cells sorted from blood. These receptors came from a woman under 30 in good health.

The table lists this clonotype with a few counts. The chain combines TRBV7-9 with TRBJ1-1; D is undetermined. This CDR3 has 17 residues. CDR1 and CDR2 from the germline V gene are SEHNR and FQNEAQ (reference sequence). Trimming took off 2 bases at V and 0 bases at J, with 16 bases between the two ends. The DNA for the CDR3 is TGTGCCAGCAGCTTATCCCAGACATGGACCGTGAACACTGAAGCTTTCTTT. Translating gives CASSLSQTWTVNTEAFF. Using reference TRBV7-9 and TRBJ1-1 for the parts outside the CDR3, the full variable domain is DTGVSQNPRHKITKRGQNVTFRCDPISEHNRLYWYRQTLGQGPEFLTYFQNEAQLEKSRLLSDRFSAERPKGSFSTLEIQRTEQGDSAMYLCASSLSQTWTVNTEAFFGQGTRLTVV.

This clonotype appeared once. The rearrangement links TRBV6-1 to TRBJ1-2, with D uncertain. Deletions cut 10 bases from V and 7 bases from J, with 28 bases between. The length of the CDR3 is 16 residues. The germline V gene encodes CDR1 MNHNS and CDR2 SASEGT. CDR3 amino acids: CAISEALGPAGPGYTF. Here the CDR3 DNA reads TGTGCCATCAGCGAAGCGCTCGGGCCGGCGGGCCCTGGCTACACCTTC.

The chain carries TRBV5-1 and TRBJ2-5; D unclear. CDR3 length: 15 amino acids. The germline V gene has CDR1 SGHRS and CDR2 YFSETQ. V shed 0 bases and J shed 4 bases, with 13 bases lying between them. CDR3 residues: CASSLGSSARETQYF. The CDR3 DNA follows: TGCGCCAGCAGCTTGGGGTCCAGCGCGAGAGAGACCCAGTACTTC.

The chain is built from TRBV25-1 and TRBJ1-3, with 9 bases lining up with TRBD1. V shed 9 bases, J shed 6 bases, and the junction held 3 bases outside the gene matches. The CDR3 consists of 12 residues. Germline loops: CDR1 MGHDK, CDR2 SYGVNS. CDR3 region: CASRTGENTIYF. The CDR3 nucleotides are TGTGCCAGTAGGACAGGGGAAAACACCATATATTTT.

The V gene is TRBV15, the J gene TRBJ2-7, with D perhaps TRBD2 (5 bases). V was trimmed by 8 bases and J by 1 base, leaving 9 bases between them. Germline assignment: CDR1 LNHNV and CDR2 YYDKDF (reference sequence). The CDR3 is 12 amino acids. The DNA of the CDR3 is TGTGCCACCCCGTGGGAGTCCTACGAGCAGTACTTC. Translating it yields CATPWESYEQYF.